Listed below are T cell receptor beta chains from one sample, sequenced in a study of blood T cell repertoires in COVID-19. The protocol was immunoSEQ multiplex PCR, while the TCRdb copy is restricted to in-frame clones and leaves out a portion. The sample contains under 200,000 clones, around four fifths of which appear only once. The material sequenced was peripheral blood. These receptor sequences come from a middle-aged woman with acute or convalescent COVID-19. Both conserved end residues are part of each CDR3. The order of the fields is V gene, clone size, J gene, D gene, CDR3 protein, CDR3 DNA. The D gene is left open where the match is weak. Clone size appears in some rows only: once, few, many, or a class for an expanded clone.

>TRBV28|.|TRBJ1-2|TRBD1
CASSLHGTGAYYGYTF
TGTGCCAGCAGTTTACACGGGACAGGGGCCTACTATGGCTACACCTTC
>TRBV5-1|few|TRBJ1-1|.
CASSSGMSGVGTEAFF
TGCGCCAGCAGCTCCGGGATGTCAGGGGTGGGCACTGAAGCTTTCTTT
>TRBV7-2|.|TRBJ2-3|TRBD2
CASSLRLAGGGDTQYF
TGTGCCAGCAGCTTAAGACTAGCGGGAGGAGGAGATACGCAGTATTTT
>TRBV27|.|TRBJ2-7|.
CASSLRQGGRYEQYF
TGTGCCAGCAGTTTACGGCAGGGGGGAAGGTACGAGCAGTACTTC
>TRBV18|.|TRBJ2-5|.
CASSPGAQETQYF
TGTGCCAGCTCACCGGGGGCCCAAGAGACCCAGTACTTC
>TRBV7-9|.|TRBJ1-2|.
CASSLFRGGYTF
TGTGCCAGCAGCTTATTCCGGGGTGGCTACACCTTC
>TRBV4-2|.|TRBJ2-2|.
CASSQETGEPGELFF
TGTGCCAGCAGCCAGGAGACGGGGGAGCCCGGGGAGCTGTTTTTT
>TRBV30|.|TRBJ1-5|.
CAWRRSPNQPQHF
TGTGCCTGGAGACGGTCCCCCAATCAGCCCCAGCATTTT
>TRBV10-3|.|TRBJ2-7|.
CATVRDSSYEQYF
TGTGCCACCGTCCGGGACTCGTCCTACGAGCAGTACTTC
>TRBV18|.|TRBJ1-1|.
CASSPNLNTEAFF
TGTGCCAGCTCCCCGAACTTGAACACTGAAGCTTTCTTT
>TRBV20-1|.|TRBJ2-7|TRBD2
CSASPTQGLALYF
TGCAGTGCTAGTCCTACTCAGGGACTAGCTCTGTACTTC
>TRBV2|.|TRBJ2-3|.
CASSQNPADTQYF
TGTGCCAGCAGCCAGAACCCCGCAGATACGCAGTATTTT
>TRBV7-2|.|TRBJ1-2|.
CASSLDFTGASGYTF
TGTGCCAGCAGCTTAGACTTTACAGGAGCCTCTGGCTACACCTTC
>TRBV7-8|.|TRBJ2-3|TRBD2
CASSLDPPTSGGTDTQYF
TGTGCCAGCAGCTTAGATCCCCCGACTAGCGGGGGGACAGATACGCAGTATTTT
>TRBV13|once|TRBJ2-7|TRBD2
CASSRVAGSTYEQYF
TGTGCCAGCAGCCGAGTAGCGGGGTCAACCTACGAGCAGTACTTC
>TRBV5-1|.|TRBJ2-1|TRBD2
CASSPRTSGRESEQFF
TGCGCCAGCAGCCCACGGACTAGCGGGAGGGAATCCGAGCAGTTCTTC
>TRBV2|.|TRBJ2-7|.
CASRASPSSYEQYF
TGTGCCAGCAGAGCCTCTCCATCCTCCTACGAGCAGTACTTC
>TRBV6-6|.|TRBJ2-5|TRBD2
CASSRRLAGGLNQETQYF
TGTGCCAGCAGTCGAAGACTAGCGGGAGGGCTCAACCAAGAGACCCAGTACTTC
>TRBV19|.|TRBJ2-2|TRBD1
CASSIPGTGDFRELFF
TGTGCCAGTAGTATACCCGGGACAGGGGATTTTAGGGAGCTGTTTTTT
>TRBV7-3|.|TRBJ2-1|.
CASSLGYSQGKYNEQFF
TGTGCCAGCAGCTTAGGTTATTCCCAGGGCAAATACAATGAGCAGTTCTTC
>TRBV5-4|.|TRBJ2-3|.
CASSFRTTPSTDTQYF
TGTGCCAGCAGCTTTAGGACTACCCCGAGCACAGATACGCAGTATTTT
>TRBV5-1|.|TRBJ2-3|TRBD2
CASSLASGSTDTQYF
TGCGCCAGCAGCTTGGCTAGCGGGTCCACAGATACGCAGTATTTT